The T cell receptor beta chain described here comes from a study of cytomegalovirus exposure and HLA in healthy donors (dated 2017 in TCRdb). The study in broad terms: In an earlier analysis of some 610 of the donors, 276 Gb of sequence data and roughly 100 million unique TCR beta sequences from 150 million to 200 million T cells were reported. An early release covering approximately 600 HLA-typed donors comprised approximately 300 gigabases of sequencing data and 85 million to 100 million unique TCR sequences. Among the roughly 400 genotyped donors, 75% to 90% belonged to the genetic ancestry cluster associated with self-reported Caucasian donors. The aim of the study was to test whether cataloging public T cell receptors could identify signatures of past pathogen exposure. The T cell repertoires of some 700 subjects were profiled by immunosequencing and related to cytomegalovirus serostatus. In addition to the first cohort of 666 subjects, a separate validation cohort of 120 different subjects was used. High-throughput TCR immunosequencing, statistical association of individual TCRs with disease status, and machine learning were combined to predict cytomegalovirus infection status. In a later analysis, previously published TCR beta repertoires from 670 or so donors were re-analyzed and high-resolution HLA genotyping was added so that TCR occurrence patterns could be studied. Rather than using new phenotypic data, the later analysis identified candidate immune exposures from TCR beta sequences and from how often those sequences occurred across donors. An earlier analysis of 587 of the donors used high-throughput TCR beta sequencing to judge whether each TCR beta V gene segment behaved as functional or pseudogenic. Donor age, sex, ethnicity and CMV serostatus were compiled alongside the repertoire data. Genome-wide SNP genotypes for about 65% of the roughly 670 donors were used in a later genetic analysis, which treated that subset as a discovery cohort. All discovery cohort repertoires had been generated using a single sequencing platform. HLA typing covered class I and class II loci at four-digit resolution. The number of typed donors differed by locus: roughly 620-640 for A, B, C, DRB1 and DQB1; approximately 520 for DQA1; about 600 for DPA1; and about 450 for DPB1. Four or five DR-DQ haplotypes were treated as single units for association and clustering because of strong linkage in the cohort. Among some 400 genotyped donors of the cohort, an average of around 240,000 unique TCR beta nucleotide sequences were sequenced per donor, roughly a sixth of them non-productive.

Here is what the overall study found, with its caveats: A total of 164 TCR beta chains were listed by the study as associated with cytomegalovirus. In this cohort, only TCR beta chains were sequenced, and detectable features were limited by the absence of alpha or paired-chain data. In a later analysis, most CMV-associated TCR beta chains were found to appear HLA-restricted, with HLA associations seemingly driven largely by CMV exposure. Because counts were too low, about 18 rarely observed V segments, including chromosome 9 orphons, were excluded from the earlier analysis of under 650 of the donors. An earlier analysis of some 560 of the donors showed that most TCR beta V segments appeared in productive rearrangements either about 90% or about 30% of the time, which broadly matched IMGT annotations. Specific HLA alleles were associated with around 18,000 TCR beta sequences at a false discovery rate of 0.05 in a later analysis. Correlated functional status among segregating V segments might reflect linkage disequilibrium, but an unknown experimental factor could not be ruled out. Because some donors lacked HLA typing at each locus, the association tests relied only on the typed subset. The 87-base-pair reads could not distinguish some IMGT-functional V segments, including TRBV6-2 and TRBV6-3, so those segments were excluded. The sequencing pipeline was judged likely to have produced a cluster of highly shared sequence variants as a technical artifact. It was suggested by the authors that the approach could potentially be generalized to other disease states and immunological phenotypes. Presence/absence analyses assumed roughly uniform sequencing depth across donors, an assumption that may not hold. The classifier was reported to diagnose cytomegalovirus status with high specificity and sensitivity in both the original cohort and the validation cohort. In a later analysis, HLA-associated TCR beta chains were found to be more clonally expanded and to have lower generation probabilities than equally common non-associated chains. In a later analysis, the rate of TCR association differed among HLA loci, with DRB1 alleles having the most associated TCRs and HLA-C alleles having the fewest. Most TCR sequences were seen in very few donors, while some public TCRs were found in many individuals. A later analysis reported that several top co-occurrence clusters appeared linked to parvovirus B19, influenza, CMV and Epstein-Barr virus. For the cohort, immune exposure information was limited to CMV serostatus. A further reported finding was that TCR beta sequences accurately predicted the HLA-A and HLA-B alleles for most subjects in the first cohort. A later genetic analysis reported fewer N-insertions in productive TCRs among donors in an Asian-associated ancestry cluster than the roughly 700-donor mean. Assigning TCR associations to individual alleles was difficult when HLA alleles, especially DR and DQ, strongly co-occurred. In vitro tests confirmed that a few of the cytomegalovirus-associated TCR beta chains recognize cytomegalovirus antigens. A later genetic analysis associated a missense DCLRE1C variant with V-gene and J-gene trimming of TCR beta chains, and an independent cohort replicated the association.

Regarding this clone: The antigen this receptor binds is unknown. Within one base of it there is no much larger clone, and no base qualities were kept.

The cohort comprised under 700 healthy bone marrow donors. All cohort members were sampled while nominally healthy, although unrecorded immune exposures were likely present. The donor was CMV seropositive and belonged to the group of 250 to 300 seropositive cohort members. Each donor provided a peripheral blood sample, and peripheral blood mononuclear cells were used for TCR beta sequencing. The Qiagen DNeasy Blood Extraction Kit was used to extract genomic DNA from the blood cell samples. The CDR3 contains 15 residues, cysteine and phenylalanine counted. The retained sequence is limited to the CDR3, 45 bases, with the frame set at the first base. V is clipped by 5 bases and J by 6 bases, and the sequence between their germline boundaries is 16 bases long. Based on the germline V gene, the CDR1 and CDR2 sequences are SGHVS and FQNEAQ. The library was made by the immunoSEQ multiplex PCR assay. For the multiplex PCR, a mixture combining 60 forward primers for TCR Vbeta segments and 13 reverse primers for TCR Jbeta segments was used. A multiplex PCR assay on genomic DNA amplified the CDR3 region of rearranged TCR beta genes. The Illumina HiSeq System was used to sequence the amplified TCR beta libraries as 87-base-pair reads. Per the authors' processing: A later analysis counted some 80 million unique TCR beta chains across the 690 or so repertoires, and 10 million to 11 million of these chains were shared by at least two donors. Raw reads were error-corrected and collapsed into unique sequences by a nearest-neighbor algorithm in which closely related sequences were merged to remove PCR and sequencing errors. Alignment of CDR3 sequences to IMGT reference sequences was used to assign V, D and J gene segments. Each retained sequence needed at least a six-nucleotide match to both a V gene segment and a J gene segment. Rearrangements were classified as productive when the CDR3 lacked stop codons and remained in frame with V and J, and all other rearrangements were classified as non-productive. CDR3 was defined by IMGT convention, running from the second conserved V-encoded cysteine to the conserved J-encoded phenylalanine. Sequences without an unambiguous match to a single V gene segment were excluded from the earlier analysis of a few hundred of the donors. In an earlier analysis of approximately 550 of the donors, V segments were called functional above 56.7% productive rearrangements and were called segregating when the between-donor standard deviation exceeded 5%. A statistical classification framework was developed to diagnose cytomegalovirus status using the catalog of TCR beta chain sequences. In a later analysis, V and J genes were assigned by comparing TCR nucleotide sequences against IMGT/GENE-DB human TR gene sequences. The TCRdist pipeline was used in a later analysis to assign CDR3 sequences and most-parsimonious VDJ recombination scenarios. In a later analysis, each TCR beta chain was defined by its CDR3 amino acid sequence together with its V-gene family, and reads without a unique V-gene family were excluded. A later analysis removed 592 highly shared, low-generation-probability nucleotide sequences to deal with suspected cross-contamination and a sequencing artifact. In a later analysis, a clonal expansion index was calculated for each public chain from normalized within-repertoire ranks of inferred template counts. A later analysis computed generation probabilities with a VDJ recombination model fitted to out-of-frame rearrangements, and checked the results against IGoR. Hypergeometric tests were used in a later analysis to score TCR-TCR, TCR-HLA and TCR-CMV co-occurrence, with a repertoire-size bias correction applied to the TCR pairs. False discovery rates were estimated in a later analysis by permuting HLA or CMV assignments 20 times. In a later analysis, co-occurring TCRs were grouped with DBSCAN, and TCRdist sequence similarity was added when clustering was performed within HLA-allele-positive subsets. Repertoires with fewer than 30,000 or more than 120,000 public chains were left out of co-occurrence clustering, as were five repertoires with anomalous nucleotide sharing. Here the immuneACCESS table is served through TCRdb, limited to in-frame sequences with V and J called. Missing clones are a known gap in these copies; in checked studies unresolved V genes cover under half, and the rest lacks a known reason. The V and J calls and clone size come from that table; D and trimming were worked out from the DNA. Here the sample has about 75,000 clones; roughly 82% occur a single time. 15% to 20% of the sample rests with the top ten.

Specimen: PBMCs. The receptor's source is a man between 65 and 80 years old in good health and CMV-seropositive. Recombination joined TRBV7-8 with TRBJ1-4; there is no confident call for the D gene. CDR3 sequence: CASSPARREDEKLFF. The DNA sequence is given as TGTGCCAGCAGCCCGGCGCGAAGGGAGGATGAAAAACTGTTTTTT.